Following are 18 T cell receptor beta chains from one sample sequenced in a study of CD8 T cells in Susac syndrome. Reverse transcription of 0.5 to 1 ug RNA used random hexamers. TCRdb called the immunoSEQ multiplex PCR reads again in MiXCR, with one record for every CDR3 protein. The sample lists about 250,000 distinct CDR3 sequences; around 93% were seen once. The sequenced sample consisted of CD4+ T cells from PBMCs. The receptors were gathered from a human donor with multiple sclerosis.

This sequence joins TRBV12-3 or TRBV12-4 and TRBJ1-1; 7 bases are a match to TRBD1. The CDR3 has 14 amino acids. The junction had 7 bases not matched to a gene; V was cut back by 5 bases and J by 4 bases. The CDR3 DNA reads TGTGCCAGCAGTCCTGATGACAGGGTCACTGAAGCTTTCTTT. Its protein product is CASSPDDRVTEAFF.

This clonotype was detected once. V is TRBV5-1 and J is TRBJ2-5; a weak D match, TRBD2 (5 bases). The CDR3 totals 16 residues. Germline loops: CDR1 SGHRS, CDR2 YFSETQ. The germline V and J ends were trimmed by 0 bases and 4 bases, with 16 bases remaining between them. CDR3 protein: CASSLGSGSSGETQYF. The CDR3 region has the DNA TGCGCCAGCAGCTTGGGGAGCGGCAGCTCGGGAGAGACCCAGTACTTC.

V is TRBV19 and J is TRBJ1-2; D is possibly TRBD1 (5 bases). V dropped 5 bases and J dropped 8 bases, with 12 bases sitting between them. CDR3 length: 12 amino acids. Germline V gives CDR1 LNHDA, CDR2 SQIVND (reference sequence). In DNA, the CDR3 is TGTGCCAGTAGTTCACTCCGGGACGGCTACACCTTC. Encoded protein: CASSSLRDGYTF.

The chain couples TRBV7-6 to TRBJ2-7; D is uncertain. CDR1 is SGHVS, CDR2 FNYEAQ, per germline. V lost 0 bases and J 4 bases, leaving 7 bases between the germline ends. The CDR3 sequence is 13 residues long. CDR3: CASSLAWGYEQYV. The CDR3 DNA reads TGTGCCAGCAGCTTAGCTTGGGGTTACGAGCAGTACGTC.

The chain carries TRBV12-3 or TRBV12-4 and TRBJ2-7; tentatively, D is TRBD1 (6 bases). The CDR3 loop spans 14 amino acids. Trimming removed 1 base at V and 4 bases at J, with 11 bases between. The DNA for the CDR3 is TGTGCCAGCAGTTTAGGGGCAGGGGTTTACGAGCAGTACTTC. It is translated as CASSLGAGVYEQYF.

The rearrangement links TRBV3-1 to TRBJ2-5; perhaps TRBD2 as D (6 bases). The CDR3 runs to 15 residues. Looked up from germline, CDR1 is LGHDT and CDR2 is YNNKEL (reference sequence). Trimming removed 3 bases at V and 3 bases at J, with 14 bases between. The CDR3 sequence is CASSQGDLIKETQYF. The CDR3 DNA sequence: TGTGCCAGCAGCCAGGGGGACTTAATCAAAGAGACCCAGTACTTC.

V is TRBV6-6 and J is TRBJ2-2, with 7 bases aligning to TRBD2. There are 14 residues in the CDR3. Trimming cost V 8 bases and J 7 bases; bases outside gene matches: 10. Germline CDR1 and CDR2: MNHNY and SVGAGI (reference sequence). The CDR3 loop reads CASEASGQGGELFF. The CDR3 DNA follows: TGTGCCAGCGAGGCTAGCGGTCAGGGCGGGGAGCTGTTTTTT.

The rearrangement joins TRBV15 to TRBJ1-1, with D possibly matching TRBD1 (6 bases). V shed 3 bases and J shed 9 bases, with 17 bases lying between them. CDR1 LNHNV and CDR2 YYDKDF come from the germline V gene (reference sequence). The CDR3 contains 14 residues. The CDR3 spells CATSSLGGAAQAFF. In nucleotides, the CDR3 is TGTGCCACCAGCAGTCTCGGGGGGGCGGCCCAAGCTTTCTTT.

V and J are TRBV9 and TRBJ1-5; 7 bases match TRBD1. CDR3 length: 15 amino acids. V lost 2 bases to trimming and J lost 3 bases; unmatched junction nucleotides: 5. The germline CDR1 and CDR2 sequences are SGDLS and YYNGEE. The CDR3 sequence is CASSVAGGPNQPQHF. Written as DNA, the CDR3 is TGTGCCAGCAGCGTGGCAGGGGGGCCCAATCAGCCCCAGCATTTT.

This chain joins TRBV20-1 and TRBJ2-3; 7 bases match TRBD2. From germline, CDR1 is DFQATT and CDR2 SNEGSKA (reference sequence). The V segment lost 6 bases and the J segment 2 bases; nucleotides outside the gene matches: 8. CDR3 length: 14 residues. CDR3 region: CSAVSGIYTDTQYF. As DNA, the CDR3 is TGCAGTGCAGTAAGCGGGATTTACACAGATACGCAGTATTTT.

This clonotype was counted once. This rearrangement joins TRBV27 to TRBJ2-2, with 7 bases identical to TRBD2. This CDR3 contains 16 residues. CDR1 is MNHEY, CDR2 SMNVEV, per germline (reference sequence). Trimming removed 5 bases from V and 3 bases from J; junction bases left unmatched: 9. CDR3 nucleotides: TGTGCCAGCAGTCTGTCTAGCGGAGGTGACACCGGGGAGCTGTTTTTT. Residues: CASSLSSGGDTGELFF.

J is TRBJ2-7 and V is TRBV6-5; D not resolved. The CDR3 is made up of 13 amino acids. Germline-derived CDR1 and CDR2 are MNHEY and SVGAGI. V lost 0 bases, J lost 6 bases, and 9 bases lay in between. CDR3 DNA: TGTGCCAGCAGTTACTCTGGTTCGGTCGAGCAGTACTTC. Translating gives CASSYSGSVEQYF.

This chain uses TRBV5-1 with TRBJ2-7; the D call may be TRBD1 or TRBD2 (5 bases each). CDR3 length equals 14 residues. CDR1 and CDR2 from the germline V gene are SGHRS and YFSETQ. V dropped 0 bases and J dropped 5 bases, with 12 bases sitting between them. CDR3: CASSLGGIGDEQYV. Here the CDR3 DNA reads TGCGCCAGCAGCTTGGGGGGGATTGGGGACGAGCAGTACGTC.

V is TRBV12-5 and J is TRBJ1-5, with TRBD1 identical over 9 bases. Germline CDR1 and CDR2: LGHNT and FRNRAP. V gave up 7 bases and J gave up 6 bases; unmatched junction bases: 10. The CDR3 runs to 15 residues. The CDR3 sequence is CASDIDRGMIQPQHF. The CDR3 DNA reads TGTGCTAGTGACATTGACAGGGGGATGATTCAGCCCCAGCATTTT.

V and J are TRBV6-6 and TRBJ2-3; 8 bases map to TRBD1. The CDR3 is 15 amino acids. Looked up from germline, CDR1 is MNHNY and CDR2 is SVGAGI (reference sequence). V gave up 7 bases and J gave up 1 base; unmatched junction bases: 7. The CDR3 sequence is CASTDRGGRTDTQYF. For the CDR3, the DNA is TGTGCCAGCACCGACAGGGGAGGTCGCACAGATACGCAGTATTTT.

V is TRBV7-2 and J is TRBJ2-2; 7 nucleotides line up with TRBD2. This CDR3 has 15 amino acids. Germline CDR1 SGHTA, CDR2 FQGNSA. The V segment lost 5 bases and the J segment 4 bases; nucleotides outside the gene matches: 7. The CDR3 region has the DNA TGTGCCAGCAGCCCTTCCGGGGGGTTCACCGGGGAGCTGTTTTTT. This sequence encodes CASSPSGGFTGELFF. The variable domain in full, with the rest retrieved from reference TRBV7-2 and TRBJ2-2, is GAGVSQSPSNKVTEKGKDVELRCDPISGHTALYWYRQSLGQGLEFLIYFQGNSAPDKSGLPSDRFSAERTGGSVSTLTIQRTQQEDSAVYLCASSPSGGFTGELFFGEGSRLTVL.

The chain joins TRBV7-3 to TRBJ2-3; 11 positions agree with TRBD2. This CDR3 has 14 amino acids. The junction had 6 bases not matched to a gene; V was cut back by 4 bases and J by 9 bases. In germline, CDR1 is SGHTA, CDR2 FQGTGA. The DNA of the CDR3 is TGTGCCAGCAGCTCGGGACTAGCGGAAAGCACGCAGTATTTT. Translating gives CASSSGLAESTQYF.

This clonotype was detected once. The chain carries TRBV3-1 and TRBJ2-2, with D hard to call. V shed 1 base and J shed 3 bases, with 6 bases lying between them. The CDR3 consists of 14 residues. Per the germline V gene, CDR1 is LGHDT and CDR2 is YNNKEL (reference sequence). CDR3 loop: CASSQVRDTGELFF. The CDR3 coding sequence is TGTGCCAGCAGCCAAGTTAGGGACACCGGGGAGCTGTTTTTT.